A selection of T cell receptor beta chains follows, all from one sample in a study of T cell responses to AZD1222 COVID-19 vaccine. Here immunoSEQ multiplex PCR was the method, and the copy in TCRdb shows in-frame clones only, minus some. The sample has over 150,000 clones, 85% to 95% seen once; the top ten hold around 1.5%. The sample was peripheral blood, taken 28 days after the second AZD1222 dose. The receptors were sampled from an adult who received the AZD1222 COVID-19 vaccine. The CDR3 runs from the conserved cysteine through the conserved F or W. The D gene is left open where the match is weak. Part of the rows lack a size; the others show once, few, many or a class for expanded clones.

TRBV5-1	TRBJ2-5	NA	NA	CASSPRLQETQYF	TGCGCCAGCAGCCCACGTCTCCAAGAGACCCAGTACTTC
TRBV13	TRBJ2-7	NA	NA	CASSLGLARNYEQYF	TGTGCCAGCAGCTTAGGCCTAGCGAGAAACTACGAGCAGTACTTC
TRBV6-2/TRBV6-3	TRBJ1-1	NA	NA	CASSYGTLTEAFF	TGTGCCAGCAGTTACGGGACCCTCACTGAAGCTTTCTTT
TRBV27	TRBJ1-2	TRBD1	NA	CASRTGDSDYGYTF	TGTGCCAGTCGAACAGGGGATTCTGACTATGGCTACACCTTC
TRBV30	TRBJ1-2	NA	NA	CAWSVRFGRHSSYTF	TGTGCCTGGAGTGTACGATTCGGGAGGCACTCGAGCTACACCTTC
TRBV6-1	TRBJ1-1	NA	NA	CASSDQGALNTEAFF	TGTGCCAGCAGTGACCAGGGCGCTTTGAACACTGAAGCTTTCTTT
TRBV10-3	TRBJ2-1	TRBD2	once	CAINLAGGPYEQFF	TGTGCCATCAACCTAGCGGGAGGGCCCTATGAGCAGTTCTTC
TRBV14	TRBJ1-4	NA	NA	CASSQDLGDLHEKLFF	TGTGCCAGCAGCCAAGATCTTGGAGATTTACATGAAAAACTGTTTTTT
TRBV27	TRBJ2-4	NA	NA	CASSSYGHPGNIQYF	TGTGCCAGCAGTTCGTACGGACACCCGGGGAACATTCAGTACTTC
TRBV6-1	TRBJ2-5	NA	NA	CASSAVWAGGQETQYF	TGTGCCAGCAGTGCGGTTTGGGCAGGAGGGCAAGAGACCCAGTACTTC
TRBV9	TRBJ1-1	TRBD1	NA	CASSGRLDRSEAFF	TGTGCCAGCAGCGGAAGGTTGGACAGGTCTGAAGCTTTCTTT
TRBV5-8	TRBJ2-2	TRBD2	NA	CASSFLLAGSGELFF	TGTGCCAGCAGCTTCCTTCTAGCGGGGTCCGGGGAGCTGTTTTTT
TRBV5-4	TRBJ2-1	TRBD1	NA	CASTRTGQIHEQFF	TGTGCCAGCACCCGGACAGGACAGATACATGAGCAGTTCTTC
TRBV9	TRBJ1-3	NA	once	CASSARRYRDATGNTIYF	TGTGCCAGCAGCGCCCGTAGATACCGGGACGCCACTGGAAACACCATATATTTT
TRBV15	TRBJ1-2	NA	NA	CATSSLQGSYGYTF	TGTGCCACCAGCAGTCTTCAGGGGTCGTATGGCTACACCTTC
TRBV2	TRBJ1-1	TRBD1	NA	CASSKGQGATEAFF	TGTGCCAGCAGTAAAGGACAGGGGGCAACTGAAGCTTTCTTT
TRBV14	TRBJ2-1	NA	NA	CASSHKMTGWYNEQFF	TGTGCCAGCAGCCACAAGATGACAGGCTGGTACAATGAGCAGTTCTTC
TRBV3-1/TRBV3-2	TRBJ1-6	TRBD1	NA	CASSDRDNSPLHF	TGTGCCAGCAGCGACAGGGATAATTCACCCCTCCACTTT
TRBV6-6	TRBJ1-1	NA	once	CASSLVETEAFF	TGTGCCAGCAGTCTTGTAGAGACTGAAGCTTTCTTT
TRBV28	TRBJ2-7	TRBD2	once	CASTPPGLAGAGPYEQYF	TGTGCCAGCACCCCTCCGGGACTAGCGGGAGCGGGTCCCTACGAGCAGTACTTC
TRBV27	TRBJ1-1	NA	NA	CASSPQDGGRNTEAFF	TGTGCCAGCAGTCCACAGGACGGGGGCAGGAACACTGAAGCTTTCTTT
TRBV28	TRBJ2-7	NA	NA	CASSYSAVPYEQYF	TGTGCCAGCAGTTATTCAGCGGTCCCCTACGAGCAGTACTTC
TRBV19	TRBJ1-1	TRBD1	NA	CASDPGQGAMNTEAFF	TGTGCCAGTGATCCGGGACAGGGGGCGATGAACACTGAAGCTTTCTTT
TRBV9	TRBJ2-2	NA	NA	CASCIGLAGNTGELFF	TGTGCCAGCTGTATCGGTTTGGCAGGCAACACCGGGGAGCTGTTTTTT
TRBV11-2	TRBJ1-1	NA	NA	CASSRLQWGITGNTEAFF	TGTGCCAGCAGCCGTTTACAGTGGGGCATCACGGGGAACACTGAAGCTTTCTTT
TRBV30	TRBJ1-5	NA	NA	CAWSVAGSNQPQHF	TGTGCCTGGAGTGTAGCCGGTAGCAATCAGCCCCAGCATTTT
TRBV10-1	TRBJ2-1	NA	NA	CASSDIRGDNEQFF	TGCGCCAGCTCAGACATACGAGGGGACAATGAGCAGTTCTTC
TRBV5-1	TRBJ2-7	NA	NA	CASAGGYEQYF	TGCGCCAGCGCAGGGGGGTACGAGCAGTACTTC
TRBV28	TRBJ2-7	NA	NA	CASSYGSGASYEQYF	TGTGCCAGCAGTTACGGTTCAGGAGCCTCCTACGAGCAGTACTTC
TRBV6-5	TRBJ1-2	NA	NA	CASSYRRHYGYTF	TGTGCCAGCAGTTACCGCAGGCACTATGGCTACACCTTC
TRBV2	TRBJ1-1	TRBD1	NA	CASRDFRQGLTEAFF	TGTGCCAGCAGAGACTTTCGACAGGGTCTTACTGAAGCTTTCTTT
TRBV7-8	TRBJ2-7	NA	NA	CASSLGRTYEQYF	TGTGCCAGCAGCTTGGGCAGAACCTACGAGCAGTACTTC
TRBV24-1	TRBJ2-1	NA	NA	CATSGSSWNEQFF	TGTGCCACCAGTGGGTCTAGCTGGAATGAGCAGTTCTTC
TRBV6-2/TRBV6-3	TRBJ2-5	TRBD2	NA	CASSYLAGARETQYF	TGTGCCAGCAGTTACCTAGCGGGGGCTAGAGAGACCCAGTACTTC
TRBV5-1	TRBJ1-6	NA	NA	CASSLDDSVLSPLHF	TGCGCCAGCAGCTTGGATGACAGTGTCTTGTCACCCCTCCACTTT
TRBV5-6	TRBJ1-1	NA	NA	CASSFRMVPEAFF	TGTGCCAGCAGCTTTCGGATGGTCCCTGAAGCTTTCTTT
TRBV5-4	TRBJ1-6	NA	few	CASSARGRPPYNSPLHF	TGTGCCAGCAGCGCCCGGGGCAGGCCCCCCTATAATTCACCCCTCCACTTT
TRBV4-1	TRBJ2-3	NA	NA	CASSQVRAGDTQYF	TGCGCCAGCAGCCAAGTCAGGGCGGGAGATACGCAGTATTTT
TRBV3-1/TRBV3-2	TRBJ1-5	NA	NA	CASSLRGSGQPQHF	TGTGCCAGCAGCCTCCGGGGCTCGGGTCAGCCCCAGCATTTT
TRBV7-6	TRBJ2-2	NA	NA	CASSLAGGNTGELFF	TGTGCCAGCAGCTTAGCGGGGGGGAACACCGGGGAGCTGTTTTTT
TRBV30	TRBJ1-4	NA	NA	CAWSRPLGEKLFF	TGTGCCTGGAGTCGTCCTCTGGGTGAAAAACTGTTTTTT